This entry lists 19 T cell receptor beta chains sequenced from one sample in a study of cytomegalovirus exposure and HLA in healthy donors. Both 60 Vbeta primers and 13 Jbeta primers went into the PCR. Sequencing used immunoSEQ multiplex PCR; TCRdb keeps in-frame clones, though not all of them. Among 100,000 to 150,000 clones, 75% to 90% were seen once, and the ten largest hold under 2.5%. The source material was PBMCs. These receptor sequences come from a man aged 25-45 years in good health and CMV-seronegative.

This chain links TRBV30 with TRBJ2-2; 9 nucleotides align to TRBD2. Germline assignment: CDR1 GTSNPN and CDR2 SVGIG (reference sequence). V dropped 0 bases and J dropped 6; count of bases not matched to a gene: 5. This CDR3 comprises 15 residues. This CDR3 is CAWSVGRGGAGELFF. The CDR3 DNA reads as TGTGCCTGGAGTGTGGGGCGGGGGGGCGCCGGGGAGCTGTTTTTT.

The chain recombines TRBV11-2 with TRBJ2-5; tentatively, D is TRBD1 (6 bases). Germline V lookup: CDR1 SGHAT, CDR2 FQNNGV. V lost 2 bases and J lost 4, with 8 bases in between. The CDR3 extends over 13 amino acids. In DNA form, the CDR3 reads TGTGCCAGCAGCTTAACAGGGACAGAGACCCAGTACTTC. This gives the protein CASSLTGTETQYF.

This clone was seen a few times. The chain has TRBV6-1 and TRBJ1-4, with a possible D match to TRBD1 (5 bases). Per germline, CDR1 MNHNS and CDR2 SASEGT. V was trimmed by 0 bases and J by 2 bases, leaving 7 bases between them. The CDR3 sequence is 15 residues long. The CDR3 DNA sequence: TGTGCCAGCAGTGAAGCGCCAGGGACTAATGAAAAACTGTTTTTT. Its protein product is CASSEAPGTNEKLFF.

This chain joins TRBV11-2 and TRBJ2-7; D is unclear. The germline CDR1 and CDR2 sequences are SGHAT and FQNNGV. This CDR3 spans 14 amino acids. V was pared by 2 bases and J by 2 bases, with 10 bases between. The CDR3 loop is CASSLSTKAYEQYF. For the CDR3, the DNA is TGTGCCAGCAGCTTATCAACAAAAGCCTACGAGCAGTACTTC.

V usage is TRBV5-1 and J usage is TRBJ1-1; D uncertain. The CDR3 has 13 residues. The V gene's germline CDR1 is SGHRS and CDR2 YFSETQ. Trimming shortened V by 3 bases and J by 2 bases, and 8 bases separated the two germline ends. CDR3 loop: CASSSSENTEAFF. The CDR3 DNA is TGCGCCAGCAGCTCATCAGAAAACACTGAAGCTTTCTTT.

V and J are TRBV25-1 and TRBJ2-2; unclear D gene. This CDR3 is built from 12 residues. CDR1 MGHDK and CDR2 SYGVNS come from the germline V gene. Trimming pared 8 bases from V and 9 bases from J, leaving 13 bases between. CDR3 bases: TGTGCCAGCTCAGGCCATCCTCGGGAGCTGTTTTTT. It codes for CASSGHPRELFF.

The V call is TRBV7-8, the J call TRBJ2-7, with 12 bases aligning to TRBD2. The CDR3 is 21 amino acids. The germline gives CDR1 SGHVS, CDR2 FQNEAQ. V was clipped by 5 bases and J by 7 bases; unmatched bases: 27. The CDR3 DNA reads TGTGCCAGCAGCCGGCTCGTGTGGAGGACTAGCGGGGATCCCCACCGGGTTGAGCAGTACTTC. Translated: CASSRLVWRTSGDPHRVEQYF. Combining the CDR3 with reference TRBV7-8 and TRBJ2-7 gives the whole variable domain GAGVSQSPRYKVAKRGQDVALRCDPISGHVSLFWYQQALGQGPEFLTYFQNEAQLDKSGLPSDRFFAERPEGSVSTLKIQRTQQEDSAVYLCASSRLVWRTSGDPHRVEQYFGPGTRLTVT.

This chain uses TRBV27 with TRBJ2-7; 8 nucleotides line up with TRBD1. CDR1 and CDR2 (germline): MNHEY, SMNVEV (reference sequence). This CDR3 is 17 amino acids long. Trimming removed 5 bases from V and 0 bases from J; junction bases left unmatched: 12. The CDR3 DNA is TGTGCCAGCAGTCCCTCAGCAGGGACAGGTAGCTCCTACGAGCAGTACTTC. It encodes CASSPSAGTGSSYEQYF.

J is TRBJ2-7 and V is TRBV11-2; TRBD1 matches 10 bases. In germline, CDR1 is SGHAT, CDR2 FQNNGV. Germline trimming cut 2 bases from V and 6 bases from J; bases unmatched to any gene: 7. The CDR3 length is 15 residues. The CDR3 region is CASSLPRQGAGEQYF. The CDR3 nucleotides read TGTGCCAGCAGCTTACCGCGACAGGGGGCAGGCGAGCAGTACTTC.

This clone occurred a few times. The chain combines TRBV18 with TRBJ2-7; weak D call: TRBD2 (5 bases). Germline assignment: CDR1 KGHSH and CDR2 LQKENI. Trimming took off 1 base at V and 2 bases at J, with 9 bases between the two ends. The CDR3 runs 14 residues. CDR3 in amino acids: CASSPRRGPYEQYF. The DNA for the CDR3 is TGTGCCAGCTCACCACGCCGGGGTCCCTACGAGCAGTACTTC.

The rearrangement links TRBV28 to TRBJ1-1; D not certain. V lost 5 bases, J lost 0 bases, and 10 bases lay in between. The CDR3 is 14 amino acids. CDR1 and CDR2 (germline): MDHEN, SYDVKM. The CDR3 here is CASSLSLVNTEAFF. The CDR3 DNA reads TGTGCCAGCAGTCTGTCCTTAGTGAACACTGAAGCTTTCTTT.

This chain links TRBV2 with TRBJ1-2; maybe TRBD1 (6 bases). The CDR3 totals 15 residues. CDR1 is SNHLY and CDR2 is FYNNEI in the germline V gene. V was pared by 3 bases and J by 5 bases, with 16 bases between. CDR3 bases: TGTGCCAGCAGTGACCTACAGGGCTCGATGTATGGCTACACCTTC. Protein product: CASSDLQGSMYGYTF.

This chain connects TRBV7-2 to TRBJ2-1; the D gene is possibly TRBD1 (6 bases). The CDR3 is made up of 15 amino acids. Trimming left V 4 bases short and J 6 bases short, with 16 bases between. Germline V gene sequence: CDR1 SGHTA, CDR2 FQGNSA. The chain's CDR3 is CASSYRVGKGNEQFF. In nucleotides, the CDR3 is TGTGCCAGCAGCTACAGGGTTGGGAAAGGCAATGAGCAGTTCTTC.

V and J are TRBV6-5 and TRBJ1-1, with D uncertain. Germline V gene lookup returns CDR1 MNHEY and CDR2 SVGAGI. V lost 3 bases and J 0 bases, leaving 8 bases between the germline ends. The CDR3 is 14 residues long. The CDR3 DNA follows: TGTGCCAGCAGTTATGGAGGTTTGAACACTGAAGCTTTCTTT. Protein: CASSYGGLNTEAFF.

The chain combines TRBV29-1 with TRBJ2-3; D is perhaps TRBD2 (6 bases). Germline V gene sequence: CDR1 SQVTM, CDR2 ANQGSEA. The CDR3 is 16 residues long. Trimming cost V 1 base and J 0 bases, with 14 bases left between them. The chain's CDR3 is CSVEGASGTSTDTQYF. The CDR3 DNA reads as TGCAGCGTTGAAGGGGCCAGTGGGACTAGCACAGATACGCAGTATTTT.

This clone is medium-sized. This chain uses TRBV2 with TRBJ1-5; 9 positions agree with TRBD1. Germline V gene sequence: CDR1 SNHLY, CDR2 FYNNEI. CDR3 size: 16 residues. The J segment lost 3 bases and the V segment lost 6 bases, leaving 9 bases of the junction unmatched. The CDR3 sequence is CASRGHRGRANQPQHF. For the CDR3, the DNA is TGTGCCAGCAGGGGTCACAGGGGGCGCGCCAATCAGCCCCAGCATTTT.

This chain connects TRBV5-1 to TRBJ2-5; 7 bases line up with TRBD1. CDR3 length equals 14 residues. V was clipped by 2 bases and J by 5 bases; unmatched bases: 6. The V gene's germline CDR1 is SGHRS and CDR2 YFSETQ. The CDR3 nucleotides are TGCGCCAGCAGCTTAGACAGGGTTTATGAGACCCAGTACTTC. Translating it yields CASSLDRVYETQYF.

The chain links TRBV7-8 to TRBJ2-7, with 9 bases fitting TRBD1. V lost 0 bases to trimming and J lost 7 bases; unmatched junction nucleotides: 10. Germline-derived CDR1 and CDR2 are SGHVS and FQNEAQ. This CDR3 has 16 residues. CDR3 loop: CASSLAPHRGPGEQYF. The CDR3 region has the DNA TGTGCCAGCAGCTTAGCCCCCCACAGGGGGCCGGGGGAGCAGTACTTC.

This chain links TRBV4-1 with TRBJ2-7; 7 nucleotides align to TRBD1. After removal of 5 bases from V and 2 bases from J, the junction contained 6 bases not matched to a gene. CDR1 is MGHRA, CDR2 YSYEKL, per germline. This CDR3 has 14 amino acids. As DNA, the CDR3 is TGCGCCAGCAGCGAGCGACAGGGCCCCTACGAGCAGTACTTC. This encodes CASSERQGPYEQYF.